Each of the 30 T cell receptor beta chains below was sequenced from the same sample in a study of blood T cells in healthy people across ages. With a J-beta primer mix and a sample-barcoded 5' primer, a second PCR ran about 7 to 11 cycles. In TCRdb, the 5' RACE reads were re-called with MiXCR into one record per CDR3 protein. Of about 1,400,000 distinct CDR3 sequences listed, 55% to 75% are singletons. The specimen was blood. The receptors stem from a man younger than 30 in good health.

In its sample, this clonotype was seen a few times. J is TRBJ2-1 and V is TRBV29-1; 9 bases match TRBD1. This CDR3 comprises 14 residues. Germline CDR1 and CDR2: SQVTM and ANQGSEA. The trim removed 3 bases at V and 3 bases at J, leaving 3 bases unmatched. The CDR3 DNA sequence: TGCAGCGTTGATGGGACAGGGTACTACAATGAGCAGTTCTTC. Translation: CSVDGTGYYNEQFF.

The chain combines TRBV28 with TRBJ2-5; 10 nucleotides match TRBD1. With the DNA end fitting TRBJ2-7 better, the J assignment may be wrong. The CDR3 is 14 amino acids. CDR1 and CDR2 (germline): MDHEN, SYDVKM. CDR3 loop: CASYGTGVFYEQYF. The CDR3 region has the DNA TGTGCCAGCTATGGGACAGGGGTTTTCTACGAGCAGTACTTC.

The J gene is TRBJ1-1, the V gene TRBV2, with no clear D. The CDR3 is 13 residues long. Germline CDR1 reads SNHLY; CDR2 reads FYNNEI. V lost 10 bases, J lost 1 base, and 13 bases lay in between. This chain's CDR3 is CANTRLKNTEAFF. The CDR3 bases are TGTGCCAACACGAGACTGAAGAACACTGAAGCTTTCTTT.

The chain couples TRBV3-1 to TRBJ2-4, with TRBD1 as a possible D gene (6 bases). The end of the DNA aligns better with TRBJ2-7, so the J call may be wrong. The germline V gene has CDR1 LGHDT and CDR2 YNNKEL (reference sequence). The CDR3 totals 12 residues. The CDR3 DNA sequence: TGTGCCAGCAGCAAACAGGGTGACGAGCAGTACTTC. This sequence encodes CASSKQGDEQYF.

The CDR3 DNA sequence: TGCGCCAGCAGTTCAAAAACCCGACAGGACTACGAGCAGTACTTC. Its translation is CASSSKTRQDYEQYF. This chain connects TRBV5-1 to TRBJ2-4; D may be TRBD1 (6 bases). The end of the DNA fits TRBJ2-7 better, so the J call may be wrong. Germline CDR1 and CDR2: SGHRS and YFSETQ. The CDR3 loop spans 15 amino acids.

The chain is built from TRBV6-2 or TRBV6-3 and TRBJ2-7, with TRBD1 as a possible D gene (5 bases). V was shortened by 5 bases and J by 4 bases, with 15 bases between the two germline ends. Germline loops: CDR1 MNHEY, CDR2 SVGEGT. This CDR3 has 14 residues. The CDR3 protein is CASSDPAGRYEQYF. The CDR3 bases are TGTGCCAGCAGTGACCCGGCAGGGCGTTACGAGCAGTACTTC.

This clonotype was observed a few times. The rearrangement joins TRBV6-1 to TRBJ1-4; 7 bases map to TRBD1. The CDR3 extends over 18 amino acids. V trimming: 5 bases; J trimming: 7 bases; junction bases outside the gene matches: 19. Germline CDR1 MNHNS, CDR2 SASEGT. The DNA for the CDR3 is TGTGCCAGCAGTCCGAGACAGGGAATCCCCCGGTTAAGTGAAAAACTGTTTTTT. It translates to CASSPRQGIPRLSEKLFF.

This clonotype occurred a few times. The chain couples TRBV27 to TRBJ1-2; D ambiguous. CDR1 and CDR2 from the germline V gene are MNHEY and SMNVEV (reference sequence). CDR3 length: 14 amino acids. Trimming removed 0 bases at V and 6 bases at J, with 11 bases between. The CDR3 here is CASSLSAAGNGYTF. As DNA, the CDR3 is TGTGCCAGCAGTTTATCGGCCGCGGGGAATGGCTACACCTTC.

Remarks on this clonotype: Germline is not matched at one junction end, which may reflect a read error. The chain recombines TRBV2 with TRBJ2-1; 12 nucleotides line up with TRBD2. The CDR3 length is 19 residues. Germline CDR1 SNHLY, CDR2 FYNNEI. CDR3 coding DNA: TGTGCCAGCAGTGAACGGGCTAGCGGGAGGGAGAGCTCCTACAGTGAGCAGTTCTTC. The encoded protein is CASSERASGRESSYSEQFF.

The chain couples TRBV14 to TRBJ1-1, with 8 bases lining up with TRBD1. The CDR3 contains 16 residues. Germline CDR1 is SGHDN and CDR2 is FVKESK. With 0 bases clipped from V and 5 bases from J, the junction kept 8 bases outside the gene matches. In nucleotides, the CDR3 is TGTGCCAGCAGCCAAGAGGGCCAGGGGGCTGGGACTGAAGCTTTCTTT. Translated: CASSQEGQGAGTEAFF.

This clonotype was recorded only once. This chain links TRBV20-1 with TRBJ2-3; 9 nucleotides match TRBD2. V shed 0 bases, J shed 2 bases, and the junction held 9 bases outside the gene matches. The length of the CDR3 is 17 residues. CDR1 is DFQATT, CDR2 SNEGSKA, per germline (reference sequence). In nucleotides, the CDR3 is TGCAGTGCTAGAGATCTTAGCGGGGGTCCACCCACAGATACGCAGTATTTT. Protein sequence: CSARDLSGGPPTDTQYF.

This clonotype was observed a few times. V is TRBV5-1 and J is TRBJ2-1; D remains ambiguous. V was shortened by 2 bases and J by 5 bases, with 5 bases between the two germline ends. The CDR3 is 12 amino acids. CDR1 is SGHRS, CDR2 YFSETQ, per germline. CDR3 in DNA: TGCGCCAGCAGCTTCGAAGACAATGAGCAGTTCTTC. As protein: CASSFEDNEQFF.

A few counts support this clonotype. The chain carries TRBV28 and TRBJ1-2; D is perhaps TRBD1 (5 bases). The CDR3 is made up of 13 amino acids. Trimming left V 10 bases short and J 0 bases short, with 12 bases between. CDR1 is MDHEN, CDR2 SYDVKM, per germline. CDR3 nucleotide sequence: TGTGCCATCAGGGACTTAACTAACTATGGCTACACCTTC. Translation gives CAIRDLTNYGYTF.

This chain connects TRBV6-2 or TRBV6-3 to TRBJ2-5; weak D call: TRBD2 (6 bases). Trimming cost V 8 bases and J 5 bases, with 18 bases left between them. The CDR3 consists of 14 residues. CDR1 is MNHEY and CDR2 is SVGEGT in the germline V gene. CDR3 sequence reads: CASGLLRGWETQYF. The CDR3 DNA reads TGTGCCAGCGGACTACTAAGAGGGTGGGAGACCCAGTACTTC.

The J gene is TRBJ2-1, the V gene TRBV6-2 or TRBV6-3; no firm D call. V was cut by 7 bases and J by 8 bases, with 15 bases left in between. This CDR3 has 13 amino acids. Germline values: CDR1 MNHEY, CDR2 SVGEGT. The chain's CDR3 is CASNYMRSDEQFF. CDR3 nucleotides: TGTGCCAGCAATTATATGAGGTCGGATGAGCAGTTCTTC.

This clonotype was picked up a small number of times. The chain couples TRBV10-3 to TRBJ2-3; no firm D call. The V gene's germline CDR1 is ENHRY and CDR2 SYGVKD. V lost 0 bases and J lost 6, with 7 bases in between. This CDR3 contains 13 residues. The CDR3 coding sequence is TGTGCCATCAGTGAGTCTCGTCTCGATACGCAGTATTTT. Amino acid sequence: CAISESRLDTQYF.

This clonotype was seen a handful of times. The V and J genes are TRBV6-6 and TRBJ2-3; possible D gene TRBD2, 5 bases. Germline CDR1 is MNHNY and CDR2 is SVGAGI (reference sequence). Trimming cost V 4 bases and J 4 bases, with 15 bases left between them. The CDR3 is 15 residues long. The CDR3 loop is CASSFATSPPDTQYF. CDR3 nucleotide sequence: TGTGCCAGCAGTTTCGCTACTAGTCCTCCAGATACGCAGTATTTT.

For this clonotype: A junction boundary mismatches the germline segment, possibly from a read error. The chain uses TRBV2 and TRBJ1-3; TRBD1 is a possible D gene (6 bases). This CDR3 comprises 14 residues. Germline-derived CDR1 and CDR2 are SNHLY and FYNNEI. CDR3 amino acids: CASSLTGSGDTIYF. CDR3 nucleotides: TGTGCCAGCAGCCTTACAGGGTCTGGAGACACCATATATTTT.

The chain uses TRBV20-1 and TRBJ1-2, with 7 bases matching TRBD1. CDR3 size: 15 residues. V shed 0 bases, J shed 7 bases, and the junction held 11 bases outside the gene matches. Germline CDR1 DFQATT, CDR2 SNEGSKA (reference sequence). The DNA for the CDR3 is TGCAGTGCTAGAGAATGGGCAGGGGGTCTTCGTGGCTACACCTTC. Translated: CSAREWAGGLRGYTF.

This clonotype was counted only a few times. This chain connects TRBV7-9 to TRBJ1-6; 7 bases fit TRBD1. This CDR3 is 13 amino acids long. V was clipped by 11 bases and J by 6 bases; unmatched bases: 7. Germline V gene sequence: CDR1 SEHNR, CDR2 FQNEAQ (reference sequence). The CDR3 DNA follows: TGTGCCTCCCGGGACAGAGTTAATTCACCCCTCCACTTT. Protein: CASRDRVNSPLHF.

The rearrangement uses TRBV9 and TRBJ2-3; 13 nucleotides line up with TRBD2. The V gene end was trimmed by 3 bases and the J gene end by 1 base; junction bases not matched to a gene: 8. The CDR3 has 18 residues. Germline V gene data show CDR1 as SGDLS and CDR2 as YYNGEE. CDR3 sequence reads: CASSAGLAGAARTDTQYF. Here the CDR3 DNA reads TGTGCCAGCAGCGCAGGACTAGCGGGGGCCGCTCGCACAGATACGCAGTATTTT.

This sequence joins TRBV24-1 and TRBJ2-3; D is perhaps TRBD1 or TRBD2 (5 bases each). V shed 4 bases and J shed 2 bases, with 9 bases lying between them. The CDR3 is 14 residues long. Germline assignment: CDR1 KGHDR and CDR2 SFDVKD. CDR3 protein: CATSETGPTDTQYF. CDR3 in DNA: TGTGCCACCAGTGAGACGGGACCCACAGATACGCAGTATTTT.

V and J are TRBV7-9 and TRBJ2-7; D is unresolved. V was clipped by 1 base and J by 0 bases, with 7 bases between them. Germline assignment: CDR1 SEHNR and CDR2 FQNEAQ (reference sequence). The CDR3 totals 14 residues. The DNA of the CDR3 is TGTGCCAGCAGCTTAGTCGGCAACTCCTACGAGCAGTACTTC. This codes for CASSLVGNSYEQYF.

V gene TRBV6-5 combines with J gene TRBJ2-7; the match to TRBD2 covers 9 bases. CDR1 is MNHEY, CDR2 SVGAGI, per germline. The ends lost 1 base at V and 0 bases at J; junction bases unmatched: 4. The CDR3 covers 16 residues. The CDR3 nucleotides read TGTGCCAGCAGTTACTTCGGTAGCGGGAGCTCCTACGAGCAGTACTTC. This codes for CASSYFGSGSSYEQYF.

The V and J genes are TRBV27 and TRBJ2-7; D call uncertain. Trimming removed 6 bases at V and 2 bases at J, with 11 bases between. In germline, CDR1 is MNHEY, CDR2 SMNVEV (reference sequence). The CDR3 is made up of 13 amino acids. CDR3 sequence: CASRGSPTYEQYF. The CDR3 DNA sequence: TGTGCCAGCAGAGGCAGTCCCACCTACGAGCAGTACTTC.

The gene calls are TRBV15 and TRBJ1-2; D may be TRBD1 (6 bases). CDR3 length: 15 residues. V was trimmed by 0 bases and J by 8 bases, leaving 16 bases between them. The germline gives CDR1 LNHNV, CDR2 YYDKDF (reference sequence). CDR3 nucleotide sequence: TGTGCCACCAGCAGAGAAAGGACAGAAGTGCGGGGCTACACCTTC. Translation: CATSRERTEVRGYTF.

The genes are TRBV7-8 and TRBJ1-1; D is ambiguous. Trimming shortened V by 5 bases and J by 5 bases, and 15 bases separated the two germline ends. The CDR3 totals 14 residues. Germline lookup yields CDR1 SGHVS and CDR2 FQNEAQ. The CDR3, as DNA: TGTGCCAGCAGCACAAGTCCCGGCTGGACTGAAGCTTTCTTT. Protein product: CASSTSPGWTEAFF.

The chain has TRBV29-1 and TRBJ2-7; perhaps TRBD1 as D (5 bases). Trimming shortened V by 4 bases and J by 4 bases, and 14 bases separated the two germline ends. Germline V CDR1 and CDR2: SQVTM, ANQGSEA. This CDR3 has 13 amino acids. The CDR3 DNA reads TGCAGCGTTGCATTCAGGGCGAGGTACGAGCAGTACTTC. Translating gives CSVAFRARYEQYF.

The chain has TRBV20-1 and TRBJ1-1; a weak D match, TRBD1 (5 bases). The CDR3 length is 12 residues. Trimming removed 6 bases from V and 6 bases from J, with 14 bases in between. Germline V lookup: CDR1 DFQATT, CDR2 SNEGSKA (reference sequence). Here the CDR3 reads CSARLGTSEAFF. The CDR3 DNA reads as TGCAGTGCCCGCTTAGGGACGTCTGAAGCTTTCTTT.

The J gene is TRBJ2-1, the V gene TRBV10-3; no reliable D call. The germline V and J ends were trimmed by 7 bases and 10 bases, with 14 bases remaining between them. Germline V gene data show CDR1 as ENHRY and CDR2 as SYGVKD. The CDR3 contains 12 residues. The DNA of the CDR3 is TGTGCCATCACCGACTTTGAAGGGGAGCAGTTCTTC. It encodes CAITDFEGEQFF.